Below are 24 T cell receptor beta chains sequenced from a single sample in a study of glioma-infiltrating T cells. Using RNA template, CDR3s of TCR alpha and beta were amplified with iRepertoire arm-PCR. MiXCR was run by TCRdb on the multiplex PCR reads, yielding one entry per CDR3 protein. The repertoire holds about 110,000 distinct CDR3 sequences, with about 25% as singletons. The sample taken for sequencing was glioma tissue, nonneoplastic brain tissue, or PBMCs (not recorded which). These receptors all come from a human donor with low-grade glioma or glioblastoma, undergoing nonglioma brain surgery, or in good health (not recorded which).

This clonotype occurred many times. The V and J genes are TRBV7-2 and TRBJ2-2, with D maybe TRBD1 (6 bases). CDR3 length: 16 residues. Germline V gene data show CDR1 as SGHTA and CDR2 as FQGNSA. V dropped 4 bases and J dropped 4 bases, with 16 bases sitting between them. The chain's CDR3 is CASSWTWDIATGELFF. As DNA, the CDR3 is TGTGCCAGCAGCTGGACGTGGGACATCGCCACCGGGGAGCTGTTTTTT.

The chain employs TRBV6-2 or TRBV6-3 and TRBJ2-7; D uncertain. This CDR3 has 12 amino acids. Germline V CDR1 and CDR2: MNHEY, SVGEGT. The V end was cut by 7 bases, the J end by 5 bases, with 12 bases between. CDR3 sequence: CASTRRAHEQYF. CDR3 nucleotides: TGTGCCAGCACGCGAAGGGCCCACGAGCAGTACTTC.

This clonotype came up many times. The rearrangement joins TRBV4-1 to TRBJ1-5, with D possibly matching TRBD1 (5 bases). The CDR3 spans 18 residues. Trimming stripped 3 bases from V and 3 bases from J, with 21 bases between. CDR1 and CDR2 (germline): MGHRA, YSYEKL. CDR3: CASSHPDFFREANQPQHF. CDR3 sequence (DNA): TGCGCCAGCAGCCACCCCGACTTCTTCAGGGAGGCCAATCAGCCCCAGCATTTT.

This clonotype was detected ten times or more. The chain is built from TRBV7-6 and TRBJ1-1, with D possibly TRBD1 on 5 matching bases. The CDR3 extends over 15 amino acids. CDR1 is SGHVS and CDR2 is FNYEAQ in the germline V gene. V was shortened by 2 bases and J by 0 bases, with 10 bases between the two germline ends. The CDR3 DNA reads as TGTGCCAGCAGCTTAAGCGTGGGGGTGAACACTGAAGCTTTCTTT. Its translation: CASSLSVGVNTEAFF.

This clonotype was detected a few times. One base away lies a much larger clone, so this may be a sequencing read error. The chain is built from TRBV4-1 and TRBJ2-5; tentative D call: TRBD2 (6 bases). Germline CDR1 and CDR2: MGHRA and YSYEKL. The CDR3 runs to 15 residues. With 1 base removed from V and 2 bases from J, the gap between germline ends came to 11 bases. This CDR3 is CASSQVGTGQETQYF. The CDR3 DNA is TGCGCCAGCAGCCAAGTCGGGACTGGGCAAGAGACCCAGTACTTC.

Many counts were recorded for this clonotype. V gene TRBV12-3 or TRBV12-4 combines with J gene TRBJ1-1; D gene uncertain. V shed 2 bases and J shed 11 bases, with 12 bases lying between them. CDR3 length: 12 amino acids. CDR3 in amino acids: CASSLRRMRAFF. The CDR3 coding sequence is TGTGCCAGCAGTTTACGGCGAATGAGGGCTTTCTTT.

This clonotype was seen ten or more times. In nucleotides, the CDR3 is TGTGCCAGCTCACCAAGAACTAGCAGGGAGGATACGCAGTATTTT. It encodes CASSPRTSREDTQYF. The chain employs TRBV18 and TRBJ2-3, with a weak D call TRBD2 (6 bases). The CDR3 is 15 residues long. The germline CDR1 and CDR2 sequences are KGHSH and LQKENI. V gave up 2 bases and J gave up 6 bases, with 15 bases separating them.

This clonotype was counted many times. The CDR3 nucleotides read TGTGCCAGCAGCCTAGTATCCGGGGTGACTGAAGCTTTCTTT. Its translation: CASSLVSGVTEAFF. The rearrangement uses TRBV14 and TRBJ1-1, with unresolved D. Trimming removed 4 bases at V and 5 bases at J, with 14 bases between. Germline V gives CDR1 SGHDN, CDR2 FVKESK. The length of the CDR3 is 14 residues.

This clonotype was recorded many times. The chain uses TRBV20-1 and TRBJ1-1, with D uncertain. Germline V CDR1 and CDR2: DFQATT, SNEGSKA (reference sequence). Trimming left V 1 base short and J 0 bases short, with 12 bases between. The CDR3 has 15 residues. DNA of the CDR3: TGCAGTGCTAGAGGGACCGCTCCTATGAACACTGAAGCTTTCTTT. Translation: CSARGTAPMNTEAFF.

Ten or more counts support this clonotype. The CDR3 reads CASSPGLYNEQFF. The CDR3 nucleotides are TGTGCCAGCAGCCCTGGACTATACAATGAGCAGTTCTTC. V gene TRBV6-2 or TRBV6-3 combines with J gene TRBJ2-1; weak D call: TRBD2 (6 bases). Trimming pared 6 bases from V and 4 bases from J, leaving 10 bases between. Germline loops: CDR1 MNHEY, CDR2 SVGEGT. CDR3 length equals 13 residues.

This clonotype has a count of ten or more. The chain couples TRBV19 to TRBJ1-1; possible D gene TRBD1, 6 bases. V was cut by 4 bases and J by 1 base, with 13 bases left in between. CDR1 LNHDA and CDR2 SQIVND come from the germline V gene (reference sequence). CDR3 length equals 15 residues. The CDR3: CASSTLGGENTEAFF. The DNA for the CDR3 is TGTGCCAGTAGTACTCTAGGGGGGGAGAACACTGAAGCTTTCTTT. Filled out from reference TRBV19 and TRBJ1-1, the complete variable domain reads DGGITQSPKYLFRKEGQNVTLSCEQNLNHDAMYWYRQDPGQGLRLIYYSQIVNDFQKGDIAEGYSVSREKKESFPLTVTSAQKNPTAFYLCASSTLGGENTEAFFGQGTRLTVV.

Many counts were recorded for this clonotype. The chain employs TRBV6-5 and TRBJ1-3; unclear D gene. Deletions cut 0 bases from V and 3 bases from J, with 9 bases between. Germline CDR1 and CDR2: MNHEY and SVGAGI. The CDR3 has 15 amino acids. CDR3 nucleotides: TGTGCCAGCAGTTACTCGACGGGTAGTGGAAACACCATATATTTT. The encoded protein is CASSYSTGSGNTIYF.

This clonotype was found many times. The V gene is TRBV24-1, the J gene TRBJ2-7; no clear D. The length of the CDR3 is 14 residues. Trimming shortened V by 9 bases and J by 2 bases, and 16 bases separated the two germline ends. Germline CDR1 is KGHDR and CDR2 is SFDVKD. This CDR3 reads CATSSKAPPYEQYF. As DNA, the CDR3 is TGTGCCACCTCGTCTAAGGCCCCACCCTACGAGCAGTACTTC.

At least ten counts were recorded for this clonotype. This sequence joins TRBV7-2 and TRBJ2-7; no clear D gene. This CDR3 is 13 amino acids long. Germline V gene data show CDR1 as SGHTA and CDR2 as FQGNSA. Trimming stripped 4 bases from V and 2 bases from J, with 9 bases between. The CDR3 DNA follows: TGTGCCAGCAGCTCCGGAATCGCCTACGAGCAGTACTTC. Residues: CASSSGIAYEQYF.

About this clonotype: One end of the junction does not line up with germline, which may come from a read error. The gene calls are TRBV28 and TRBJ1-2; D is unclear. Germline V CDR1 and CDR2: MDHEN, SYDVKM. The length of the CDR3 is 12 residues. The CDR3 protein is CACRPAYFGYTF. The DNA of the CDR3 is TGTGCCTGCAGGCCAGCATATTTTGGCTACACCTTC.

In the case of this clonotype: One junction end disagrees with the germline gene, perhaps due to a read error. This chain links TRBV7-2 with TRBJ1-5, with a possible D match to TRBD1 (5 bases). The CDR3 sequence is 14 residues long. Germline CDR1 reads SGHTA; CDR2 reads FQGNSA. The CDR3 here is CASSLQGRNQPQHF. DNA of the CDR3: TGTGCTAGCAGCTTGCAGGGTAGGAATCAGCCCCAGCATTTT.

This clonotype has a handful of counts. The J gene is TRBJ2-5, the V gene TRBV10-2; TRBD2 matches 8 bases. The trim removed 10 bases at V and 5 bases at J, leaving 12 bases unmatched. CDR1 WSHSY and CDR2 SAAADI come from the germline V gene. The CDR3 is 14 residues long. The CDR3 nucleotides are TGCGCCACTTGGAGCGGGAGCTGGCTGGAGACCCAGTACTTC. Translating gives CATWSGSWLETQYF.

For the CDR3, the DNA is TGTGCCAGCAGCCAAGGGGACAGTTCCTACGAGCAGTACTTC. Translation: CASSQGDSSYEQYF. The chain links TRBV4-2 to TRBJ2-7, with TRBD1 matching 7 bases. This CDR3 comprises 14 residues. Germline CDR1 is LGHNA and CDR2 is YNFKEQ. V dropped 1 base and J dropped 1; count of bases not matched to a gene: 1.

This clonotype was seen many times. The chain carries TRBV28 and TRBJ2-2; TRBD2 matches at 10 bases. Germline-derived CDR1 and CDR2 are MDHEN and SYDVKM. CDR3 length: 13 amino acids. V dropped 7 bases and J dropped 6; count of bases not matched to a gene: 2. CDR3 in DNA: TGTGCCAGCAAGCTAGCGGGAGCCGGGGAGCTGTTTTTT. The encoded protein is CASKLAGAGELFF.

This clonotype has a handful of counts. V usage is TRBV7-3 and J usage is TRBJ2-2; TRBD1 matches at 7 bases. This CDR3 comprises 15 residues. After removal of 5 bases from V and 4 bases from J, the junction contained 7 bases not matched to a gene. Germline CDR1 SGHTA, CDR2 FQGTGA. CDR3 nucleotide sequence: TGTGCCAGCAGCCCCCGACAGGGCGGCACCGGGGAGCTGTTTTTT. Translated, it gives CASSPRQGGTGELFF.

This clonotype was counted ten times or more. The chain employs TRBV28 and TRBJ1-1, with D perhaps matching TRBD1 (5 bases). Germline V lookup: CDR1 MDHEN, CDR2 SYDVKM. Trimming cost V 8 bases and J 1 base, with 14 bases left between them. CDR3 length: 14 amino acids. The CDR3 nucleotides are TGTGCCAGCGCGCCCGGGACGGCGAACACTGAAGCTTTCTTT. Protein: CASAPGTANTEAFF.

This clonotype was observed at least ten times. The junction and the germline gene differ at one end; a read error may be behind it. In DNA form, the CDR3 reads TGTTCCAGCGCAGGGGGCCAGTTTAATGAGCATTTCTTT. This gives the protein CSSAGGQFNEHFF. The gene calls are TRBV6-2 or TRBV6-3 and TRBJ2-1; 8 bases align to TRBD1. Germline V gene sequence: CDR1 MNHEY, CDR2 SVGEGT. The CDR3 consists of 13 residues.

The chain's CDR3 is CASSTRGGAFF. In nucleotides, the CDR3 is TGTGCCAGCAGTACCCGCGGGGGGGCGTTCTTC. V usage is TRBV6-2 or TRBV6-3 and J usage is TRBJ2-1; the match to TRBD2 covers 9 bases. CDR1 MNHEY and CDR2 SVGEGT come from the germline V gene. The CDR3 runs to 11 residues. The J segment lost 15 bases and the V segment lost 5 bases, leaving 5 bases of the junction unmatched.

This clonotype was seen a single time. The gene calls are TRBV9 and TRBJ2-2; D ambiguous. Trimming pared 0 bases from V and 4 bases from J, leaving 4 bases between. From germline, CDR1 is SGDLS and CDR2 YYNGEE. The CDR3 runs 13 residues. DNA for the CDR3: TGTGCCAGCAGCGTAGGGCCCACCGGGGAGCTGTTTTTT. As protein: CASSVGPTGELFF.